This section outlines one TCR beta chain sequence together with its context. Its cognate antigen is unknown. The sample comes from a study of brain metastases from non-small cell lung cancer. Study-wide findings and caveats: Fewer infiltrating T cells were found in brain metastases than primaries. T-cell clones appeared expanded in about two thirds of brain metastases relative to matched primary tumors. Metastases had sparse T cells but largely shared repertoires with primaries.

Trimming took 6 bases from V and 5 from J, leaving 11 bases between them. The CDR3 totals 13 residues. From germline, CDR1 is MNHEY and CDR2 SVGEGT. Sequenced by immunoSEQ multiplex PCR; TCRdb stores in-frame clones only, minus some. The sample carries 1,500 to 2,000 clones, more than 90% recorded once. The sequence was collected from a donor aged 40 or older with non-small cell lung cancer. The rearrangement joins TRBV6-2 or TRBV6-3 to TRBJ2-1, with D possibly being TRBD2 (6 bases). The specimen was tissue from a brain metastasis. The CDR3 DNA reads as TGTGCCAGCAGCCTGATAGCGGACAATGAGCAGTTCTTC. As protein: CASSLIADNEQFF.